The next 32 T cell receptor beta chains were all read from a single sample in a study of blood T cell repertoires in COVID-19. The method was immunoSEQ multiplex PCR; TCRdb's version includes in-frame clones alone and lacks a portion of them. Among over 150,000 clones listed, 70% to 85% were seen once. The sequenced sample was peripheral blood. The receptor set was obtained from a human donor in a cohort sampled during active COVID-19.

This CDR3 reads CAISPSGRATYEQYF. The CDR3, as DNA: TGTGCCATCAGTCCTAGCGGGAGGGCAACCTACGAGCAGTACTTC. The chain is built from TRBV10-3 and TRBJ2-7, with 12 bases fitting TRBD2. The CDR3 spans 15 residues. Germline CDR1 ENHRY, CDR2 SYGVKD. J gave up 2 bases and V 5 bases, and 4 bases lay outside the gene matches.

The CDR3 sequence is CASSQDLTGGETQYF. The CDR3 nucleotides are TGTGCCAGCAGCCAAGATTTGACCGGGGGGGAGACCCAGTACTTC. The gene calls are TRBV4-2 and TRBJ2-5; 7 nucleotides agree with TRBD2. V lost 0 bases and J lost 5; bases outside the gene matches: 6. The CDR3 has 15 amino acids. Germline CDR1 LGHNA, CDR2 YNFKEQ.

This chain uses TRBV19 with TRBJ1-3; TRBD1 agrees at 7 bases. Germline lookup yields CDR1 LNHDA and CDR2 SQIVND (reference sequence). The CDR3 length is 17 residues. Trimming at V came to 5 bases and at J to 0 bases, leaving 10 bases not matched to a gene. CDR3 residues: CASSPRTGRGSGNTIYF. CDR3 sequence (DNA): TGTGCCAGTAGTCCCCGGACAGGCCGGGGCTCTGGAAACACCATATATTTT.

This clone was observed a few times. This chain links TRBV20-1 with TRBJ1-5; 8 bases agree with TRBD1. Germline lookup yields CDR1 DFQATT and CDR2 SNEGSKA (reference sequence). The junction had 8 bases not matched to a gene; V was cut back by 3 bases and J by 4 bases. The CDR3 has 15 amino acids. CDR3: CSASYPGGWNQPQHF. For the CDR3, the DNA is TGCAGTGCTAGTTATCCAGGGGGCTGGAATCAGCCCCAGCATTTT.

The chain has TRBV5-8 and TRBJ2-6; 8 nucleotides agree with TRBD1. The V and J ends lost 7 bases and 0 bases, in that order; junction bases with no gene match: 12. The CDR3 spans 18 residues. CDR1 is SGHTS, CDR2 YDEGEE, per germline. This CDR3 is CASWIRDRIFSGANVLTF. DNA for the CDR3: TGTGCCAGCTGGATCCGGGACAGGATTTTCTCTGGGGCCAACGTCCTGACTTTC.

The CDR3 sequence: CASRVGQGIVSTEAFF. Here the CDR3 DNA reads TGTGCCAGCAGAGTTGGACAGGGGATAGTGAGCACTGAAGCTTTCTTT. This chain links TRBV6-6 with TRBJ1-1; 9 nucleotides agree with TRBD1. CDR1 is MNHNY, CDR2 SVGAGI, per germline (reference sequence). The CDR3 totals 16 residues. The V segment lost 6 bases and the J segment 4 bases; nucleotides outside the gene matches: 12.

The genes are TRBV13 and TRBJ2-7, with a possible D match to TRBD1 (5 bases). The CDR3 extends over 14 amino acids. Germline CDR1 and CDR2: PRHDT and FYEKMQ (reference sequence). V was pared by 0 bases and J by 3 bases, with 9 bases between. The CDR3 DNA reads as TGTGCCAGCAGCTTAGGGGACACCCACTACGAGCAGTACTTC. It translates to CASSLGDTHYEQYF.

In this sample, this clone turned up once. This chain joins TRBV18 and TRBJ2-1; maybe TRBD2 (5 bases). Germline CDR1 is KGHSH and CDR2 is LQKENI. Trimming pared 6 bases from V and 8 bases from J, leaving 8 bases between. The CDR3 runs to 11 residues. The CDR3 DNA reads TGTGCCAGCTCCCCGAGGGATGAGCAGTTCTTC. This sequence encodes CASSPRDEQFF.

The genes are TRBV7-6 and TRBJ2-2; D ambiguous. CDR1 is SGHVS and CDR2 is FNYEAQ in the germline V gene. V was pared by 5 bases and J by 3 bases, with 19 bases between. The CDR3 runs 17 residues. The CDR3 region is CASSASDPEVDTGELFF. The CDR3, as DNA: TGTGCCAGCAGCGCGTCCGACCCTGAGGTGGACACCGGGGAGCTGTTTTTT.

This clone was counted between two and nine times. The genes are TRBV28 and TRBJ2-7; 12 bases fit TRBD2. Trimming at V came to 4 bases and at J to 3 bases, leaving 7 bases not matched to a gene. The CDR3 contains 16 residues. Germline loops: CDR1 MDHEN, CDR2 SYDVKM. CDR3 DNA sequence: TGTGCCAGCAGTTCCGGACTAGCGGGGACTTACTACGAGCAGTACTTC. This sequence encodes CASSSGLAGTYYEQYF.

The V and J genes are TRBV5-1 and TRBJ1-6, with 9 bases lining up with TRBD1. Trimming took 4 bases from V and 7 from J; bases not matched to a gene: 9. This CDR3 has 16 residues. CDR1 and CDR2 (germline): SGHRS, YFSETQ. The CDR3 sequence is CASSPEQGARNSPLHF. The CDR3 DNA sequence: TGCGCCAGCAGCCCGGAACAGGGGGCTAGGAATTCACCCCTCCACTTT.

The genes are TRBV5-4 and TRBJ2-1, with no clear D. This CDR3 region has 15 residues. Germline assignment: CDR1 SGHNT and CDR2 YYREEE (reference sequence). V was pared by 0 bases and J by 0 bases, with 7 bases between. DNA for the CDR3: TGTGCCAGCAGCTTGGGAGATAACTCCTACAATGAGCAGTTCTTC. It is translated as CASSLGDNSYNEQFF. The full variable domain, completed using reference TRBV5-4 and TRBJ2-1, is ETGVTQSPTHLIKTRGQQVTLRCSSQSGHNTVSWYQQALGQGPQFIFQYYREEENGRGNFPPRFSGLQFPNYSSELNVNALELDDSALYLCASSLGDNSYNEQFFGPGTRLTVL.

The rearrangement joins TRBV15 to TRBJ2-4, with D uncertain. Germline V gene lookup returns CDR1 LNHNV and CDR2 YYDKDF (reference sequence). V was cut by 4 bases and J by 0 bases, with 10 bases left in between. This CDR3 comprises 15 residues. The CDR3 region is CATSTYRAAKNIQYF. CDR3 in DNA: TGTGCCACCAGCACTTACAGAGCAGCCAAAAACATTCAGTACTTC.

This chain uses TRBV3-1 (or the pseudogene TRBV3-2) with TRBJ2-7; the match to TRBD2 covers 14 bases. Germline lookup yields CDR1 LGHDT and CDR2 YNNKEL (reference sequence). This CDR3 has 18 residues. With 5 bases clipped from V and 3 bases from J, the junction kept 12 bases outside the gene matches. This CDR3 is CASSSGTSGSWGDYEQYF. CDR3 coding DNA: TGTGCCAGCAGCAGCGGGACTAGCGGGAGCTGGGGAGACTACGAGCAGTACTTC.

The chain uses TRBV25-1 and TRBJ2-1; D ambiguous. V was shortened by 3 bases and J by 10 bases, with 10 bases between the two germline ends. Germline loops: CDR1 MGHDK, CDR2 SYGVNS. The length of the CDR3 is 12 residues. The CDR3: CASSDSVAEQFF. CDR3 DNA: TGTGCCAGCAGTGATTCGGTCGCGGAGCAGTTCTTC.

The chain employs TRBV24-1 and TRBJ2-3; 15 bases line up with TRBD2. The CDR3 has 19 residues. The ends lost 9 bases at V and 3 bases at J; junction bases unmatched: 15. The V gene's germline CDR1 is KGHDR and CDR2 SFDVKD. The CDR3 reads CATSSNFFGLAGGTDTQYF. The DNA for the CDR3 is TGTGCCACCTCCTCCAATTTTTTCGGACTAGCGGGAGGGACAGATACGCAGTATTTT.

The CDR3 loop reads CASSPSGRQTGELFF. CDR3 bases: TGTGCCAGCAGCCCGAGCGGGAGACAAACCGGGGAGCTGTTTTTT. This chain joins TRBV4-2 and TRBJ2-2, with TRBD2 matching over 8 bases. The V and J ends lost 4 bases and 5 bases, in that order; junction bases with no gene match: 6. The CDR3 length is 15 residues. The germline gives CDR1 LGHNA, CDR2 YNFKEQ.

The chain combines TRBV11-2 with TRBJ2-5, with D possibly being TRBD1 (6 bases). The CDR3 length is 13 residues. Germline loops: CDR1 SGHAT, CDR2 FQNNGV. Trimming cost V 5 bases and J 5 bases, with 12 bases left between them. CDR3 loop: CASSQGWGETQYF. The CDR3 DNA reads TGTGCCAGCAGCCAGGGGTGGGGGGAGACCCAGTACTTC. Filled out from reference TRBV11-2 and TRBJ2-5, the complete variable domain reads EAGVAQSPRYKIIEKRQSVAFWCNPISGHATLYWYQQILGQGPKLLIQFQNNGVVDDSQLPKDRFSAERLKGVDSTLKIQPAKLEDSAVYLCASSQGWGETQYFGPGTRLLVL.

The rearrangement uses TRBV7-2 and TRBJ2-7; 9 nucleotides align to TRBD1. This CDR3 contains 15 residues. V shed 1 base, J shed 7 bases, and the junction held 8 bases outside the gene matches. Germline lookup yields CDR1 SGHTA and CDR2 FQGNSA. The DNA of the CDR3 is TGTGCCAGCAGCTTAGGTGGGACAGGGAGGGTGGAGCAGTACTTC. It translates to CASSLGGTGRVEQYF.

The chain joins TRBV18 to TRBJ1-2, with 11 bases aligning to TRBD1. V lost 3 bases, J lost 3 bases, and 6 bases stayed unmatched. CDR1 KGHSH and CDR2 LQKENI come from the germline V gene. The CDR3 runs to 16 residues. The CDR3: CASSPRDRGTHYGYTF. The DNA for the CDR3 is TGTGCCAGCTCACCTCGGGACAGGGGGACTCACTATGGCTACACCTTC.

V usage is TRBV2 and J usage is TRBJ2-7, with TRBD2 matching over 12 bases. V shed 5 bases, J shed 5 bases, and the junction held 22 bases outside the gene matches. Germline assignment: CDR1 SNHLY and CDR2 FYNNEI. The CDR3 runs 20 residues. For the CDR3, the DNA is TGTGCCAGCAGTTACACAACCAGCCACCTTACTAGCGGGAGGTTCAACGAGCAGTACTTC. Translating it yields CASSYTTSHLTSGRFNEQYF.

V and J are TRBV11-2 and TRBJ2-5; D perhaps matches TRBD2 (6 bases). The CDR3 runs 14 residues. Germline CDR1 SGHAT, CDR2 FQNNGV. V lost 9 bases to trimming and J lost 0 bases, with 14 bases between them. CDR3 bases: TGTGCCAGTGGACGGGAGAGAAACCAAGAGACCCAGTACTTC. Its protein product is CASGRERNQETQYF.

V gene TRBV6-5 combines with J gene TRBJ1-6; TRBD1 matches 9 bases. J was trimmed by 5 bases and V by 7 bases; bases with no gene match: 6. The V gene's germline CDR1 is MNHEY and CDR2 SVGAGI. The CDR3 sequence is 15 residues long. The CDR3 spells CASMRQGGNNSPLHF. The CDR3 bases are TGTGCCAGCATGCGACAGGGGGGTAATAATTCACCCCTCCACTTT.

The chain joins TRBV7-2 to TRBJ2-3, with 10 bases fitting TRBD2. Germline V gene sequence: CDR1 SGHTA, CDR2 FQGNSA. With V trimmed by 1 base and J by 11 bases, 9 bases remained unmatched. The CDR3 length is 15 residues. The CDR3 DNA follows: TGTGCCAGCAGCTTAGGGGTTAGCGGGAGGCCCCAGCAGTATTTT. It yields the protein CASSLGVSGRPQQYF.

As for this clone: This same CDR3 is encoded by further DNA sequences in the sample. This rearrangement joins TRBV18 to TRBJ2-3, with 7 positions matching TRBD1. CDR1 KGHSH and CDR2 LQKENI come from the germline V gene. Trimming at V came to 0 bases and at J to 4 bases, leaving 1 base not matched to a gene. The CDR3 length is 14 residues. The CDR3 DNA reads TGTGCCAGCTCACCACCTCAGGGGGCAGATACGCAGTATTTT. It yields the protein CASSPPQGADTQYF.

The chain employs TRBV5-6 and TRBJ2-7; possible D gene TRBD1, 6 bases. Germline loops: CDR1 SGHDT, CDR2 YYEEEE. The CDR3 sequence is 12 residues long. V lost 3 bases, J lost 6 bases, and 10 bases lay in between. The chain's CDR3 is CASSSGQGEQYF. Here the CDR3 DNA reads TGTGCCAGCAGCTCGGGACAAGGCGAGCAGTACTTC.

The rearrangement links TRBV5-1 to TRBJ2-1; 12 bases agree with TRBD2. The germline V gene has CDR1 SGHRS and CDR2 YFSETQ. This CDR3 contains 15 residues. V shed 3 bases, J shed 7 bases, and the junction held 5 bases outside the gene matches. The CDR3 DNA follows: TGCGCCAGCAGCTCTCAGACTAGCGGGAGTAATGAGCAGTTCTTC. As protein: CASSSQTSGSNEQFF.

The chain recombines TRBV7-2 with TRBJ2-7; D possibly corresponds to TRBD1 (6 bases). Germline lookup yields CDR1 SGHTA and CDR2 FQGNSA. The CDR3 runs to 15 residues. With 2 bases removed from V and 3 bases from J, the gap between germline ends came to 14 bases. CDR3 amino acids: CASSLRDILGYEQYF. The CDR3 DNA follows: TGTGCCAGCAGCTTAAGGGACATCCTCGGCTACGAGCAGTACTTC. Variable domain in full (rest from reference TRBV7-2 and TRBJ2-7): GAGVSQSPSNKVTEKGKDVELRCDPISGHTALYWYRQSLGQGLEFLIYFQGNSAPDKSGLPSDRFSAERTGGSVSTLTIQRTQQEDSAVYLCASSLRDILGYEQYFGPGTRLTVT.

The gene calls are TRBV10-3 and TRBJ2-7, with D possibly matching TRBD1 (6 bases). Trimming shortened V by 6 bases and J by 0 bases, and 6 bases separated the two germline ends. Looked up from germline, CDR1 is ENHRY and CDR2 is SYGVKD. The CDR3 runs 12 residues. DNA for the CDR3: TGTGCCATCAGGGACAGCTCCTACGAGCAGTACTTC. Residues: CAIRDSSYEQYF.

V usage is TRBV24-1 and J usage is TRBJ2-2, with TRBD2 identical over 10 bases. The CDR3 covers 16 residues. V dropped 5 bases and J dropped 1; count of bases not matched to a gene: 3. In germline, CDR1 is KGHDR, CDR2 SFDVKD. The CDR3 DNA reads as TGTGCCACCAGTGGGACTAGCGGCTTGAACACCGGGGAGCTGTTTTTT. As protein: CATSGTSGLNTGELFF.

V usage is TRBV7-9 and J usage is TRBJ1-2; 8 bases agree with TRBD1. The CDR3 extends over 14 amino acids. Germline lookup yields CDR1 SEHNR and CDR2 FQNEAQ (reference sequence). V trimming: 1 base; J trimming: 5 bases; junction bases outside the gene matches: 3. The CDR3 sequence: CASSLVGTGYGYTF. CDR3 sequence (DNA): TGTGCCAGCAGCTTAGTGGGGACAGGATATGGCTACACCTTC. The variable domain in full, with the rest retrieved from reference TRBV7-9 and TRBJ1-2, is DTGVSQNPRHKITKRGQNVTFRCDPISEHNRLYWYRQTLGQGPEFLTYFQNEAQLEKSRLLSDRFSAERPKGSFSTLEIQRTEQGDSAMYLCASSLVGTGYGYTFGSGTRLTVV.

CDR3 nucleotides: TGTGCCAGTAGGTCAGGGGCTGGTACCGGGGAGCTGTTTTTT. It codes for CASRSGAGTGELFF. The gene calls are TRBV19 and TRBJ2-2; tentative D call: TRBD1 (6 bases). Germline V gives CDR1 LNHDA, CDR2 SQIVND (reference sequence). The length of the CDR3 is 14 residues. V was clipped by 6 bases and J by 5 bases, with 13 bases between them. The full variable domain, completed using reference TRBV19 and TRBJ2-2, is DGGITQSPKYLFRKEGQNVTLSCEQNLNHDAMYWYRQDPGQGLRLIYYSQIVNDFQKGDIAEGYSVSREKKESFPLTVTSAQKNPTAFYLCASRSGAGTGELFFGEGSRLTVL.